This entry concerns a single TCR beta chain. V gave up 6 bases and J gave up 8 bases; unmatched junction bases: 8. In germline, CDR1 is WNHNN, CDR2 SYGVQD (reference sequence). This CDR3 contains 13 residues. The data are from a study of blood T cell repertoires in COVID-19. In the study overall: Samples of COVID-19 (acute and convalescent) were obtained from the United States, Italy and Spain. From T cells, B-cell-depleted T cells, or PBMCs came the material, which was cDNA or gDNA.

Authors' processing steps: Amplifying reference gene primers gave estimates of nucleated cell counts. Sequencing used immunoSEQ multiplex PCR; TCRdb keeps in-frame clones, though not all of them. V, J and clone size are taken as reported in that table, and D and trimming were inferred from the DNA itself. The sample lists over 350,000 clones; about 89% were seen once. The clonotype comes from a woman aged 25 to 39 with acute or convalescent COVID-19. The chain joins TRBV10-1 to TRBJ1-2; 8 nucleotides agree with TRBD1. The sample taken for sequencing was peripheral blood. The CDR3 spells CASSPDRVGGYTF. DNA of the CDR3: TGCGCCAGCAGCCCGGACAGGGTGGGAGGCTACACCTTC.